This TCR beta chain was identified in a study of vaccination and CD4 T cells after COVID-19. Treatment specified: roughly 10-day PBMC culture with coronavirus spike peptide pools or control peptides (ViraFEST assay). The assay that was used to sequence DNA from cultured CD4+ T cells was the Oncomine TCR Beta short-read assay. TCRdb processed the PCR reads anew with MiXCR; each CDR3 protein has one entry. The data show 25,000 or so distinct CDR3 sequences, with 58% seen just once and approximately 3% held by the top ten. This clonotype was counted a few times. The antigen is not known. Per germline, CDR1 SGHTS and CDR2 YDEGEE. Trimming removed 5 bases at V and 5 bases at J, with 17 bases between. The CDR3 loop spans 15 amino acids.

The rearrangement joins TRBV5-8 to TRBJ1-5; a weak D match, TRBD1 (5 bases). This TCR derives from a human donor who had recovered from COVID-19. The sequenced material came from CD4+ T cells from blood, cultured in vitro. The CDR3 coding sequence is TGTGCCAGCAGTTCCCGACAGAAACCCTATCAGCCCCAGCATTTT. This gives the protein CASSSRQKPYQPQHF.